These T cell receptor beta chains were read from a single sample in a study of blood T cell repertoires in COVID-19. This table comes from immunoSEQ multiplex PCR, and its TCRdb copy is limited to in-frame clones, with some not included. Of about 59,000 clones listed, about 90% are singletons. Material: peripheral blood. The receptors were sampled from a man at least 80 years old in a cohort sampled during active COVID-19. The CDR3 runs from the conserved cysteine through the conserved F or W. Fields, in order: V gene, D gene, J gene, clone size, CDR3 protein, CDR3 DNA. The D gene is left open where the match is weak. Some rows mark clone size as missing; the rest say once, few, many or name a class of expanded clone.

v_gene: TRBV5-4
d_gene: TRBD1
j_gene: TRBJ1-6
abundance: NA
CDR3aa: CASSYRGSNSPLHF
CDR3nt: TGTGCCAGCAGCTACAGGGGTAGTAATTCACCCCTCCACTTT

v_gene: TRBV19
d_gene: TRBD1
j_gene: TRBJ1-5
abundance: NA
CDR3aa: CASTATGGSNQPQHF
CDR3nt: TGTGCCAGTACCGCGACAGGGGGCAGCAATCAGCCCCAGCATTTT

v_gene: TRBV7-6
d_gene: TRBD2
j_gene: TRBJ2-7
abundance: NA
CDR3aa: CASSLRAGGGGYEQYF
CDR3nt: TGTGCCAGCAGCTTGCGAGCGGGAGGAGGGGGCTACGAGCAGTACTTC

v_gene: TRBV5-1
d_gene: TRBD1
j_gene: TRBJ1-5
abundance: NA
CDR3aa: CASSLEAGGGQPQHF
CDR3nt: TGCGCCAGCAGCTTGGAGGCAGGGGGCGGTCAGCCCCAGCATTTT

v_gene: TRBV7-7
d_gene: NA
j_gene: TRBJ2-5
abundance: NA
CDR3aa: CASSGGSGRETQYF
CDR3nt: TGTGCCAGCAGCGGTGGATCGGGTAGGGAGACCCAGTACTTC

v_gene: TRBV5-6
d_gene: TRBD1
j_gene: TRBJ2-3
abundance: NA
CDR3aa: CASSSGQVTDTQYF
CDR3nt: TGTGCCAGCAGCTCGGGACAGGTCACAGATACGCAGTATTTT

v_gene: TRBV19
d_gene: NA
j_gene: TRBJ1-1
abundance: NA
CDR3aa: CASSNGQGIFSAEAFF
CDR3nt: TGTGCCAGTAGTAATGGGCAGGGGATATTTAGTGCTGAAGCTTTCTTT

v_gene: TRBV2
d_gene: NA
j_gene: TRBJ1-6
abundance: NA
CDR3aa: CASSVVNSPLHF
CDR3nt: TGTGCCAGCAGTGTAGTTAATTCACCCCTCCACTTT

v_gene: TRBV11-2
d_gene: TRBD2
j_gene: TRBJ2-3
abundance: NA
CDR3aa: CASSIAGGPADTQYF
CDR3nt: TGTGCCAGCAGCATAGCGGGAGGGCCTGCAGATACGCAGTATTTT

v_gene: TRBV10-2
d_gene: TRBD2
j_gene: TRBJ2-2
abundance: NA
CDR3aa: CASRDLASGRAYGELFF
CDR3nt: TGCGCCAGCCGGGATTTGGCTAGCGGGAGGGCATACGGGGAGCTGTTTTTT

v_gene: TRBV5-1
d_gene: NA
j_gene: TRBJ2-2
abundance: few
CDR3aa: CASSGRGTGELFF
CDR3nt: TGCGCCAGCAGCGGGAGAGGCACCGGGGAGCTGTTTTTT

v_gene: TRBV12-2
d_gene: NA
j_gene: TRBJ2-5
abundance: NA
CDR3aa: CASRSLSGSYQETQYF
CDR3nt: TGTGCAAGTCGCTCCCTGTCGGGATCATACCAAGAGACCCAGTACTTC

v_gene: TRBV6-6
d_gene: NA
j_gene: TRBJ1-1
abundance: few
CDR3aa: CASSRQGNTEAFF
CDR3nt: TGTGCCAGCAGCCGGCAGGGGAACACTGAAGCTTTCTTT

v_gene: TRBV7-3
d_gene: NA
j_gene: TRBJ1-3
abundance: NA
CDR3aa: CASSLSSSGNTIYF
CDR3nt: TGTGCCAGCAGCTTAAGCAGCTCTGGAAACACCATATATTTT

v_gene: TRBV29-1
d_gene: TRBD1
j_gene: TRBJ1-5
abundance: NA
CDR3aa: CSVLTGQNQPQHF
CDR3nt: TGCAGCGTACTGACAGGGCAGAATCAGCCCCAGCATTTT

v_gene: TRBV5-1
d_gene: TRBD1
j_gene: TRBJ1-1
abundance: NA
CDR3aa: CASRDEQGSGTEAFF
CDR3nt: TGCGCCAGCAGGGATGAACAGGGGTCGGGCACTGAAGCTTTCTTT

v_gene: TRBV19
d_gene: TRBD1
j_gene: TRBJ1-5
abundance: few
CDR3aa: CASSGQGSDNQPQHF
CDR3nt: TGTGCCAGTAGTGGACAGGGGTCAGACAATCAGCCCCAGCATTTT

v_gene: TRBV10-1
d_gene: NA
j_gene: TRBJ1-2
abundance: once
CDR3aa: CASSESGREMRGYTF
CDR3nt: TGCGCCAGCAGTGAGTCTGGCAGGGAAATGAGGGGCTACACCTTC

v_gene: TRBV6-5
d_gene: TRBD2
j_gene: TRBJ2-3
abundance: once
CDR3aa: CASSYSASGVTDTQYF
CDR3nt: TGTGCCAGCAGTTACTCGGCTAGCGGGGTCACAGATACGCAGTATTTT

v_gene: TRBV7-3
d_gene: NA
j_gene: TRBJ2-3
abundance: once
CDR3aa: CASSLGASTDTQYF
CDR3nt: TGTGCCAGCAGCCTGGGAGCTAGCACAGATACGCAGTATTTT

v_gene: TRBV24-1
d_gene: NA
j_gene: TRBJ2-1
abundance: NA
CDR3aa: CATSDGHFNEQFF
CDR3nt: TGTGCCACCAGTGATGGGCACTTCAATGAGCAGTTCTTC

v_gene: TRBV6-2/TRBV6-3
d_gene: TRBD1
j_gene: TRBJ2-6
abundance: NA
CDR3aa: CASSYSGQGRGGANVLTF
CDR3nt: TGTGCCAGCAGTTACTCAGGACAGGGTCGGGGAGGGGCCAACGTCCTGACTTTC

v_gene: TRBV6-5
d_gene: TRBD1
j_gene: TRBJ1-3
abundance: NA
CDR3aa: CASKRTGDSGNTIYF
CDR3nt: TGTGCCAGCAAGAGAACAGGGGATTCAGGAAACACCATATATTTT

v_gene: TRBV30
d_gene: NA
j_gene: TRBJ1-4
abundance: NA
CDR3aa: CACSTTGVNEKLFF
CDR3nt: TGTGCCTGTTCTACGACAGGTGTTAATGAAAAACTGTTTTTT

v_gene: TRBV4-1
d_gene: TRBD1
j_gene: TRBJ1-1
abundance: NA
CDR3aa: CASSPVQANRGPGRTEAFF
CDR3nt: TGCGCCAGCAGCCCAGTCCAGGCTAACAGGGGGCCGGGGCGAACTGAAGCTTTCTTT

v_gene: TRBV19
d_gene: TRBD1
j_gene: TRBJ2-1
abundance: NA
CDR3aa: CASTLAGQGYNEQFF
CDR3nt: TGTGCCAGTACTCTGGCGGGACAGGGGTACAATGAGCAGTTCTTC

v_gene: TRBV6-1
d_gene: TRBD1
j_gene: TRBJ1-1
abundance: few
CDR3aa: CASSEAGGRTEAFF
CDR3nt: TGTGCCAGCAGTGAAGCAGGGGGCAGGACTGAAGCTTTCTTT

v_gene: TRBV19
d_gene: NA
j_gene: TRBJ2-3
abundance: NA
CDR3aa: CASSVGPDTQYF
CDR3nt: TGTGCCAGTAGTGTGGGGCCGGATACGCAGTATTTT

v_gene: TRBV6-5
d_gene: TRBD1
j_gene: TRBJ2-7
abundance: NA
CDR3aa: CASGSAGTGQYEQYF
CDR3nt: TGTGCCAGCGGATCCGCCGGGACAGGGCAATACGAGCAGTACTTC

v_gene: TRBV18
d_gene: NA
j_gene: TRBJ1-1
abundance: NA
CDR3aa: CASSRGARTEAFF
CDR3nt: TGTGCCAGCTCACGAGGAGCTAGGACTGAAGCTTTCTTT

v_gene: TRBV15
d_gene: NA
j_gene: TRBJ2-7
abundance: NA
CDR3aa: CATSRDVGYSYEQYF
CDR3nt: TGTGCCACCAGCAGAGATGTCGGTTACTCCTACGAGCAGTACTTC

v_gene: TRBV7-8
d_gene: TRBD2
j_gene: TRBJ2-3
abundance: NA
CDR3aa: CASSLRPLAGISTDTQYF
CDR3nt: TGTGCCAGCAGCTTAAGACCCCTAGCGGGGATTAGCACAGATACGCAGTATTTT

v_gene: TRBV6-2/TRBV6-3
d_gene: TRBD1
j_gene: TRBJ1-1
abundance: NA
CDR3aa: CASSYQGAGLSEAFF
CDR3nt: TGTGCCAGCAGTTATCAGGGGGCTGGGCTCTCTGAAGCTTTCTTT

v_gene: TRBV14
d_gene: TRBD1
j_gene: TRBJ2-7
abundance: NA
CDR3aa: CASSLTGEQYF
CDR3nt: TGTGCCAGCAGCCTGACAGGGGAGCAGTACTTC

v_gene: TRBV6-5
d_gene: TRBD2
j_gene: TRBJ2-1
abundance: once
CDR3aa: CASSPRLARDEQFF
CDR3nt: TGTGCCAGCAGCCCCAGACTAGCTCGGGATGAGCAGTTCTTC

v_gene: TRBV6-5
d_gene: TRBD1
j_gene: TRBJ2-1
abundance: NA
CDR3aa: CASSSGRGRGNEQFF
CDR3nt: TGTGCCAGCAGCTCAGGTAGGGGGCGCGGCAATGAGCAGTTCTTC

v_gene: TRBV6-6
d_gene: NA
j_gene: TRBJ2-6
abundance: NA
CDR3aa: CASVPGWPNVLTF
CDR3nt: TGTGCCAGCGTTCCTGGTTGGCCCAACGTCCTGACTTTC

v_gene: TRBV5-1
d_gene: TRBD2
j_gene: TRBJ2-3
abundance: NA
CDR3aa: CASRATTSGTSTDTQYF
CDR3nt: TGCGCCAGCAGAGCGACGACTAGCGGGACTAGCACAGATACGCAGTATTTT

v_gene: TRBV9
d_gene: NA
j_gene: TRBJ1-2
abundance: NA
CDR3aa: CASSPQWRAEAYYGYTF
CDR3nt: TGTGCCAGCAGCCCTCAGTGGAGGGCCGAAGCTTACTATGGCTACACCTTC

v_gene: TRBV2
d_gene: NA
j_gene: TRBJ1-6
abundance: NA
CDR3aa: CASSDITDNSPLHF
CDR3nt: TGTGCCAGCAGTGATATAACGGATAATTCACCCCTCCACTTT

v_gene: TRBV19
d_gene: NA
j_gene: TRBJ1-5
abundance: few
CDR3aa: CASSIVQGLEPQHF
CDR3nt: TGTGCCAGTAGTATCGTGCAGGGCTTAGAGCCCCAGCATTTT

v_gene: TRBV19
d_gene: TRBD1
j_gene: TRBJ1-1
abundance: NA
CDR3aa: CASSLSPGTGGTEAFF
CDR3nt: TGTGCCAGTAGCCTTAGCCCTGGGACAGGGGGAACTGAAGCTTTCTTT

v_gene: TRBV30
d_gene: TRBD1
j_gene: TRBJ1-2
abundance: NA
CDR3aa: CASATGVYGYTF
CDR3nt: TGTGCCTCAGCGACAGGGGTCTATGGCTACACCTTC

v_gene: TRBV5-6
d_gene: TRBD1
j_gene: TRBJ1-2
abundance: NA
CDR3aa: CASSLTDRGGYGYTF
CDR3nt: TGTGCCAGCAGCTTGACCGACAGGGGCGGCTATGGCTACACCTTC

v_gene: TRBV27
d_gene: NA
j_gene: TRBJ1-5
abundance: NA
CDR3aa: CASSLRIGDQPQHF
CDR3nt: TGTGCCAGCAGTTTACGGATAGGGGATCAGCCCCAGCATTTT

v_gene: TRBV27
d_gene: NA
j_gene: TRBJ2-3
abundance: once
CDR3aa: CASSFQSGTDTQYF
CDR3nt: TGTGCCAGCAGTTTCCAGAGCGGCACAGATACGCAGTATTTT

v_gene: TRBV29-1
d_gene: NA
j_gene: TRBJ2-7
abundance: NA
CDR3aa: CSVGGDGYEQYF
CDR3nt: TGCAGCGTTGGGGGGGACGGCTACGAGCAGTACTTC

v_gene: TRBV7-2
d_gene: TRBD1
j_gene: TRBJ1-1
abundance: NA
CDR3aa: CASSLVGQGRTEAFF
CDR3nt: TGTGCCAGCAGCTTAGTTGGACAGGGGCGAACTGAAGCTTTCTTT

v_gene: TRBV7-8
d_gene: TRBD1
j_gene: TRBJ2-1
abundance: NA
CDR3aa: CASSPPGQGSYNEQFF
CDR3nt: TGTGCCAGCAGCCCCCCCGGACAGGGTAGCTACAATGAGCAGTTCTTC

v_gene: TRBV29-1
d_gene: TRBD1
j_gene: TRBJ2-1
abundance: NA
CDR3aa: CSVGGSHRGPNEQFF
CDR3nt: TGCAGCGTTGGAGGGTCCCACAGGGGGCCCAATGAGCAGTTCTTC

v_gene: TRBV4-3
d_gene: NA
j_gene: TRBJ1-1
abundance: once
CDR3aa: CASSQVAGFTEAFF
CDR3nt: TGCGCCAGCAGCCAAGTAGCGGGGTTCACTGAAGCTTTCTTT

v_gene: TRBV9
d_gene: NA
j_gene: TRBJ2-4
abundance: NA
CDR3aa: CASSTSGTKNIQYF
CDR3nt: TGTGCCAGCAGCACCTCCGGGACTAAAAACATTCAGTACTTC

v_gene: TRBV19
d_gene: NA
j_gene: TRBJ1-4
abundance: NA
CDR3aa: CASSRTVRYDEKLFF
CDR3nt: TGTGCCAGTAGTAGGACAGTTCGTTATGATGAAAAACTGTTTTTT

v_gene: TRBV3-1/TRBV3-2
d_gene: NA
j_gene: TRBJ2-4
abundance: NA
CDR3aa: CASSQDERALAKNIQYF
CDR3nt: TGTGCCAGCAGCCAAGATGAGCGGGCCTTAGCCAAAAACATTCAGTACTTC

v_gene: TRBV3-1/TRBV3-2
d_gene: NA
j_gene: TRBJ2-5
abundance: NA
CDR3aa: CASSQGMQETQYF
CDR3nt: TGTGCCAGCAGCCAAGGAATGCAGGAGACCCAGTACTTC